This TCR beta chain was captured by sequencing in a study of cytomegalovirus exposure and HLA in healthy donors (TCRdb year 2017). Study-level background: An earlier analysis of 587 of the donors reported over 250 Gb of sequence data and approximately 120 million unique TCR beta sequences obtained from about 200 million T cells. To decide whether each TCR beta V gene segment behaved as functional or pseudogenic, an earlier analysis of approximately 600 of the donors relied on high-throughput TCR beta sequencing. Roughly 300 gigabases of sequencing data and approximately 92 million unique TCR sequences made up an early release that covered under 750 HLA-typed donors. Among 300 to 500 genotyped donors of the cohort, an average of approximately 220,000 unique TCR beta nucleotide sequences was sequenced per donor, of which about 18% were non-productive. To predict cytomegalovirus infection status, the study brought together high-throughput TCR immunosequencing, statistical association of individual TCRs with disease status, and machine learning. In a later analysis, previously published TCR beta repertoires from 670 or so donors were re-analyzed and high-resolution HLA genotyping was added so that TCR occurrence patterns could be studied. Besides the first cohort of roughly 660 subjects, a separate validation cohort made up of over 100 different subjects was used. The study was designed to test whether signatures of past pathogen exposure could be identified by cataloging public T cell receptors. All discovery cohort repertoires had been generated on a single sequencing platform. Donor age, sex, ethnicity and CMV serostatus were collected together with the repertoire data. Genome-wide SNP genotypes for about three fifths of the roughly 670 donors were used in a later genetic analysis, which treated that subset as a discovery cohort. Both class I and class II loci were covered by HLA typing, at four-digit resolution. A handful of DR-DQ haplotypes were handled as single units for association and clustering because linkage in the cohort was strong. Rather than using new phenotypic data, the later analysis identified candidate immune exposures from TCR beta sequences and from how often those sequences occurred across donors. Among the roughly 390 genotyped donors, 81% belonged to the genetic ancestry cluster associated with self-reported Caucasian donors. The number of donors typed differed by locus, with about 629-630 for A, B, C, DRB1 and DQB1, more than 500 for DQA1, approximately 580 for DPA1, and approximately 470 for DPB1. Using immunosequencing, the study profiled T cell repertoires from 666 subjects and related those repertoires to cytomegalovirus serostatus. What the study reported, not specific to this receptor: An earlier analysis of 587 of the donors showed that most TCR beta V segments appeared in productive rearrangements either about 90% or about 30% of the time, which broadly matched IMGT annotations. A cluster of highly shared sequence variants was judged likely to represent a technical artifact of the sequencing pipeline. Roughly uniform sequencing depth across donors was assumed in presence/absence analyses, although this assumption may not hold. According to a later analysis, parvovirus B19, influenza, CMV and Epstein-Barr virus appeared linked to several top co-occurrence clusters. According to the authors, the approach could potentially be generalized to other disease states and immunological phenotypes. Roughly 15 rarely observed V segments, including chromosome 9 orphons, were excluded from the earlier analysis of some 590 of the donors because counts were too low. Because HLA typing was missing for some donors at each locus, association tests included only the typed subset. A later genetic analysis reported fewer N-insertions in productive TCRs among donors in an Asian-associated ancestry cluster than the roughly 640-donor mean. Immune exposure information for the cohort was limited to CMV serostatus. A later analysis found that HLA-associated TCR beta chains were more clonally expanded and had lower generation probabilities than equally common non-associated chains. Correlated functional status among segregating V segments might reflect linkage disequilibrium, but an unknown experimental factor could not be ruled out. Most CMV-associated TCR beta chains appeared to be HLA-restricted in a later analysis, and the HLA associations seemed to be driven largely by CMV exposure. The study listed 150 to 200 TCR beta chains as associated with cytomegalovirus. Most TCR sequences were observed very rarely across donors, whereas some public TCRs were present in many individuals. A further reported finding was that TCR beta sequences accurately predicted the HLA-A and HLA-B alleles for most subjects in the first cohort. Specific HLA alleles were associated with roughly 17,000 TCR beta sequences at a false discovery rate of 0.05 in a later analysis. According to a later analysis, TCR association rates differed among HLA loci, with DRB1 alleles showing the most associated TCRs and HLA-C alleles showing the fewest. In both the original and validation cohorts, the classifier was reported to diagnose cytomegalovirus status with high specificity and sensitivity. Some IMGT-functional V segments, including TRBV6-2 and TRBV6-3, could not be distinguished by the 87-base-pair reads and were therefore excluded. A few of the identified cytomegalovirus-associated TCR beta chains were confirmed in vitro to be specific for cytomegalovirus antigens. This cohort had only TCR beta chains sequenced, and the lack of alpha or paired-chain data limited which features could be detected. In a later genetic analysis, a missense DCLRE1C variant was associated with V-gene and J-gene trimming of TCR beta chains, and the association was replicated in an independent cohort. Strong co-occurrence of HLA alleles, especially DR and DQ, made assigning TCR associations to individual alleles difficult.

As regards this clone: Which antigen it targets is not known. Base quality data are lacking; no much larger clone is found one base away.

The cohort comprised fewer than 700 healthy bone marrow donors. Cohort members were all nominally healthy when sampled, although unrecorded immune exposures were likely present. The donor was CMV seronegative and belonged to the group of several hundred seronegative cohort members. Every donor gave a peripheral blood sample, and the peripheral blood mononuclear cells from that sample were used for TCR beta sequencing. Genomic DNA extraction from the blood cell samples was performed with the Qiagen DNeasy Blood Extraction Kit. The germline V and J ends show losses of 6 bases and 6 bases respectively, and no gene match explains 4 bases of the junction. CDR1 and CDR2, per the germline V gene (reference sequence), are MNHEY and SMNVEV. The CDR3, cysteine through phenylalanine, is 12 amino acids long. This entry keeps only the CDR3 DNA: 36 bases, framed from base 1. The library was obtained by the immunoSEQ multiplex PCR assay. The multiplex PCR relied on a mix of 60 forward primers for TCR Vbeta segments and 13 reverse primers for TCR Jbeta segments. The CDR3 region of rearranged TCR beta genes was amplified from genomic DNA by a multiplex PCR assay. The amplified TCR beta libraries were sequenced on the Illumina HiSeq System as 87-base-pair reads. The paper's data handling went like this. Across the 600 to 700 repertoires, a later analysis counted tens of millions of unique TCR beta chains, 9.5 million to 13 million of which were shared by at least two donors. To remove PCR and sequencing errors, raw reads were error-corrected and collapsed into unique sequences using a nearest-neighbor algorithm that merged closely related sequences. To assign V, D and J gene segments, CDR3 sequences were aligned to IMGT reference sequences. For a sequence to be retained, a match of at least six nucleotides to both a V gene segment and a J gene segment was required. A rearrangement counted as productive if the CDR3 had no stop codons and remained in frame with V and J, and every other rearrangement counted as non-productive. Following IMGT convention, CDR3 was defined as the stretch from the second conserved V-encoded cysteine up to the conserved J-encoded phenylalanine. The earlier analysis of about 570 of the donors excluded any sequence lacking an unambiguous match to a single V gene segment. An earlier analysis of several hundred of the donors called V segments functional above 56.7% productive rearrangements and segregating when the between-donor standard deviation exceeded 5%. A statistical classification framework was built for diagnosing cytomegalovirus status from the catalog of TCR beta chain sequences. In a later analysis, V and J genes were assigned by comparing TCR nucleotide sequences against IMGT/GENE-DB human TR gene sequences. In a later analysis, CDR3 sequences and most-parsimonious VDJ recombination scenarios were assigned using the TCRdist pipeline. In a later analysis, each TCR beta chain was defined by its CDR3 amino acid sequence together with its V-gene family, and reads without a unique V-gene family were excluded. As a way to deal with suspected cross-contamination and a sequencing artifact, a later analysis dropped roughly 600 nucleotide sequences that were highly shared and had low generation probability. For each public chain, a later analysis derived a clonal expansion index from normalized ranks of inferred template counts within each repertoire. In a later analysis, generation probabilities were computed using a VDJ recombination model fitted to out-of-frame rearrangements, and the results were checked against IGoR. In a later analysis, TCR-TCR, TCR-HLA and TCR-CMV co-occurrence was scored with hypergeometric tests, and a repertoire-size bias correction was applied to TCR pairs. A later analysis estimated false discovery rates by permuting HLA or CMV assignments 20 times. In a later analysis, co-occurring TCRs were grouped using DBSCAN, with TCRdist sequence similarity added in when clustering inside HLA-allele-positive subsets. Repertoires with fewer than 30,000 or more than 120,000 public chains, plus five repertoires with anomalous nucleotide sharing, were excluded from co-occurrence clustering. TCRdb provides this immuneACCESS table in a form limited to in-frame rearrangements. Some clones are lacking; in checked studies, under half of them reflect an unresolved V gene, and why the rest are absent is not known. For V, J and clone size, that table is used; D and trimming come from the DNA. In this sample the table shows some 180,000 clones, around 76% of which occur a single time. The ten largest clones represent more than 1.5% of the sample.

The rearrangement combines TRBV27 with TRBJ2-7; 8 middle bases align to TRBD1. The sequence was obtained from a man in his forties or fifties in good health and CMV-seronegative. Sample: PBMCs. The CDR3 reads CASSPTGAEQYF. The bases read TGTGCCAGCAGCCCGACAGGGGCCGAGCAGTACTTC.